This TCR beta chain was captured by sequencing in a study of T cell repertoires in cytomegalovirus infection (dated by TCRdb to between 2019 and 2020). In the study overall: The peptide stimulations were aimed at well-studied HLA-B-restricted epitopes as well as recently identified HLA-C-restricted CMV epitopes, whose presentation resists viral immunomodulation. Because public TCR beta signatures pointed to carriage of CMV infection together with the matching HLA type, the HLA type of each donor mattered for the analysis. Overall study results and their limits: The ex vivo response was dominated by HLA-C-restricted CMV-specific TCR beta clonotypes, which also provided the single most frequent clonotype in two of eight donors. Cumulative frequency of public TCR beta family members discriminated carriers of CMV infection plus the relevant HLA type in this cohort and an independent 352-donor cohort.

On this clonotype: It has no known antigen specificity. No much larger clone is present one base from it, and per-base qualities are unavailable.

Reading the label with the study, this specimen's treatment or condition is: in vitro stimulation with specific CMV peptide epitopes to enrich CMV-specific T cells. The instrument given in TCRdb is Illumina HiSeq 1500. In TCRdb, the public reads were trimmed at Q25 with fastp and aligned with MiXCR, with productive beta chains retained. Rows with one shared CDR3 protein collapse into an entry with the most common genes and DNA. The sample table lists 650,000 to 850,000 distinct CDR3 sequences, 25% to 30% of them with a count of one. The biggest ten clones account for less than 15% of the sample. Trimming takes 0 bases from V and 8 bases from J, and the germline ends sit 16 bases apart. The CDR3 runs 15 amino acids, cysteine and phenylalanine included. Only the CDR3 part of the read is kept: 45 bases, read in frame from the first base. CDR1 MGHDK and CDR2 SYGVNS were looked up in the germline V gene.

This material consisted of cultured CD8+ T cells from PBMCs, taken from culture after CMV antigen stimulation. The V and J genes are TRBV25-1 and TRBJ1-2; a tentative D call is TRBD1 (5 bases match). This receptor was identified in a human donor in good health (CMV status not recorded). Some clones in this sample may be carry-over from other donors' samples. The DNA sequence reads TGTGCCAGCAGTGAATATTTGGCGGCCGGGGACGGCTACACCTTC. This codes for CASSEYLAAGDGYTF.